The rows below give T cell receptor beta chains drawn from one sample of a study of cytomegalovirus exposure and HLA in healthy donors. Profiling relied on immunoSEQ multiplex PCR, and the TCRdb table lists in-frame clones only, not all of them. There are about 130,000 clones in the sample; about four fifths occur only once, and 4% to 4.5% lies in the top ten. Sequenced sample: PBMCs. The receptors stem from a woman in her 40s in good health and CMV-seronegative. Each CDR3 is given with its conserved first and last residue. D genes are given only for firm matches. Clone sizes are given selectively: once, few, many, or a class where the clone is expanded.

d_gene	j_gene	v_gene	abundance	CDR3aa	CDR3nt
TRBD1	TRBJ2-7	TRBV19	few	CASRRGTGGTYEQYF	TGTGCCAGTAGACGAGGGACAGGGGGCACGTACGAGCAGTACTTC
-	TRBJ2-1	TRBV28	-	CASSLRSGGSYNEQFF	TGTGCCAGCAGTTTAAGATCGGGTGGGTCCTACAATGAGCAGTTCTTC
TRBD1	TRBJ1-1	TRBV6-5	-	CASSYGTANTEAFF	TGTGCCAGCAGTTACGGGACAGCGAACACTGAAGCTTTCTTT
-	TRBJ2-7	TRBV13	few	CASSLRGAPEQYF	TGTGCCAGCAGCTTACGGGGGGCTCCCGAGCAGTACTTC
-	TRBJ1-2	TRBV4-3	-	CASSQDYRVSYTF	TGCGCCAGCAGCCAAGATTACAGGGTGTCCTACACCTTC
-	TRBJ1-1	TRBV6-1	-	CASGDTAWNTEAFF	TGTGCCAGCGGCGATACAGCCTGGAACACTGAAGCTTTCTTT
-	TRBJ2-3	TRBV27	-	CASSLSGKMRGTDTQYF	TGTGCCAGCAGTTTATCGGGGAAAATGAGGGGCACAGATACGCAGTATTTT
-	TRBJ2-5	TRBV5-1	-	CASSPQNGRETQYF	TGCGCCAGCAGCCCCCAAAATGGGAGAGAGACCCAGTACTTC
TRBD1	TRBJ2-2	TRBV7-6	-	CASSLPGTGDTGELFF	TGTGCCAGCAGTCTTCCCGGGACAGGGGACACCGGGGAGCTGTTTTTT
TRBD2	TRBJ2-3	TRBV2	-	CASSASGRATDTQYF	TGTGCCAGCAGTGCCAGCGGGAGGGCCACAGATACGCAGTATTTT
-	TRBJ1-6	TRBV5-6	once	CASSLSGDSPLHF	TGTGCCAGCAGCTTGTCCGGGGATTCACCCCTCCACTTT
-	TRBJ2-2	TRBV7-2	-	CASSLVWLASTGELFF	TGTGCCAGCAGCTTAGTATGGCTAGCGAGCACCGGGGAGCTGTTTTTT
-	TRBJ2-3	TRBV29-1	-	CSVEGVDYPSTDTQYF	TGCAGCGTTGAAGGCGTCGACTACCCTAGCACAGATACGCAGTATTTT
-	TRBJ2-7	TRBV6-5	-	CASSYRGGGGQYF	TGTGCCAGCAGTTACAGGGGAGGTGGAGGGCAGTACTTC
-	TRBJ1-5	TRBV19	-	CASSSRQRQPQHF	TGTGCCAGTAGTTCCAGGCAACGTCAGCCCCAGCATTTT
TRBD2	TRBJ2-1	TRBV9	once	CASSVVQRGDNNEQFF	TGTGCCAGCAGCGTAGTACAGCGGGGGGACAACAATGAGCAGTTCTTC
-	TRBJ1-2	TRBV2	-	CASMRGPAYGYTF	TGTGCCAGCATGCGGGGTCCGGCCTATGGCTACACCTTC
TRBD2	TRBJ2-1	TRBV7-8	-	CASSAREGPYNEQFF	TGTGCCAGCAGCGCGCGGGAGGGCCCCTACAATGAGCAGTTCTTC
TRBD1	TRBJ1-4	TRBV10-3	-	CAISPGQGAPTNEKLFF	TGTGCCATCAGTCCGGGACAGGGGGCACCAACTAATGAAAAACTGTTTTTT
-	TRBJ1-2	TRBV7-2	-	CASSLQGSDYGYTF	TGTGCCAGCAGCTTACAGGGGTCGGACTATGGCTACACCTTC
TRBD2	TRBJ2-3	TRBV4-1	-	CASSLRGLAGTDTQYF	TGCGCCAGCAGCCTGAGGGGACTAGCAGGCACAGATACGCAGTATTTT
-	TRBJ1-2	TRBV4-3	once	CASSQDRGVTYGYTF	TGCGCCAGCAGCCAAGACAGGGGCGTCACCTATGGCTACACCTTC
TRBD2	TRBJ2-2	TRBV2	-	CASRGDTGELFF	TGTGCCAGCCGGGGGGACACCGGGGAGCTGTTTTTT
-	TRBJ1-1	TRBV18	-	CASSPPRQMNTEAFF	TGTGCCAGCTCACCACCCCGACAGATGAACACTGAAGCTTTCTTT
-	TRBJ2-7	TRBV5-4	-	CASSTMGAYEQYF	TGTGCCAGCAGCACGATGGGAGCCTACGAGCAGTACTTC
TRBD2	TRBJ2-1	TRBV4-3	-	CASSQDLLAGSYNEQFF	TGCGCCAGCAGCCAAGATCTACTAGCGGGCTCCTACAATGAGCAGTTCTTC
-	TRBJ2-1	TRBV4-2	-	CASSPGETYNEQFF	TGTGCCAGCAGCCCCGGGGAAACCTACAATGAGCAGTTCTTC
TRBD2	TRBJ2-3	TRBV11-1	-	CASSLEASGYLDTQYF	TGTGCCAGCAGCTTAGAGGCTAGCGGGTATTTGGATACGCAGTATTTT
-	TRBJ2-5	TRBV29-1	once	CSVEVRPAQGYQETQYF	TGCAGCGTTGAAGTTCGGCCAGCCCAGGGCTACCAAGAGACCCAGTACTTC
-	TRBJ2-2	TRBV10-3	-	CAITGAMGGELFF	TGTGCCATCACAGGGGCCATGGGCGGGGAGCTGTTTTTT
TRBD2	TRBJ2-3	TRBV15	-	CATSSRLAATDTQYF	TGTGCCACCAGCAGTAGACTAGCGGCCACAGATACGCAGTATTTT
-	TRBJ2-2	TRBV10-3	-	CAISESGATGELFF	TGTGCCATCAGTGAGTCGGGGGCCACCGGGGAGCTGTTTTTT
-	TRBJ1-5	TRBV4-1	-	CASSQDPFRRQPQHF	TGCGCCAGCAGCCAGGATCCGTTCAGGAGGCAGCCCCAGCATTTT
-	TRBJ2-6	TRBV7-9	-	CASSPRQGTTGANVLTF	TGTGCCAGCAGCCCTCGACAGGGGACTACTGGGGCCAACGTCCTGACTTTC
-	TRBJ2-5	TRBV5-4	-	CASSLNQRQETQYF	TGTGCCAGCAGCTTGAACCAGCGCCAAGAGACCCAGTACTTC
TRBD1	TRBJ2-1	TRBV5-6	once	CASSSRGQGNYNEQFF	TGTGCCAGCAGCTCCAGGGGGCAGGGAAACTACAATGAGCAGTTCTTC
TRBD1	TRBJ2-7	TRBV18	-	CASSPDRGPLYEQYF	TGTGCCAGCTCACCGGACAGGGGTCCTCTCTACGAGCAGTACTTC
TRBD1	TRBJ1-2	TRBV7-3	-	CASSPGGRANYGYTF	TGTGCCAGCAGCCCAGGGGGAAGAGCGAACTATGGCTACACCTTC
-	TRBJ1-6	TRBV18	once	CASSPFGSYNSPLHF	TGTGCCAGCTCACCATTCGGCTCCTATAATTCACCCCTCCACTTT
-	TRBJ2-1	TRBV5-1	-	CASSLAIASSYNEQFF	TGCGCCAGCAGCTTGGCCATAGCGAGCTCCTACAATGAGCAGTTCTTC
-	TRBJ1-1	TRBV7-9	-	CASSLPGNTEAFF	TGTGCCAGCAGCTTACCGGGGAACACTGAAGCTTTCTTT
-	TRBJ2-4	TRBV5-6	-	CASSLPGGVGAKNIQYF	TGTGCCAGCAGCCTCCCGGGCGGGGTTGGGGCCAAAAACATTCAGTACTTC
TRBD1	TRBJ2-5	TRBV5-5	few	CASSFDRGQETQYF	TGTGCCAGCAGCTTCGACAGGGGCCAAGAGACCCAGTACTTC
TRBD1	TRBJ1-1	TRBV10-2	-	CASSESTGTGGKAFF	TGCGCCAGCAGTGAGTCGACCGGGACAGGGGGTAAAGCTTTCTTT
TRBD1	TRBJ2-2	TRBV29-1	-	CSAADRGDTGELFF	TGCAGCGCTGCTGACAGGGGGGACACCGGGGAGCTGTTTTTT
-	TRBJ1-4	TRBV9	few	CASSPRGAEEKLFF	TGTGCCAGCAGCCCCCGGGGGGCGGAAGAAAAACTGTTTTTT
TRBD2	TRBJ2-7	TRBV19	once	CASSSGGSSYEQYF	TGTGCCAGTAGTTCGGGGGGAAGCTCCTACGAGCAGTACTTC
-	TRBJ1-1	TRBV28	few	CASSLGVTEAFF	TGTGCCAGCTCTCTTGGAGTGACTGAAGCTTTCTTT
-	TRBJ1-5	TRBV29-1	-	CSVGQLDQPQHF	TGCAGCGTTGGACAGCTCGATCAGCCCCAGCATTTT
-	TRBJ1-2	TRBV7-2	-	CASSWETGRYGYTF	TGTGCCAGCAGCTGGGAGACAGGACGCTATGGCTACACCTTC